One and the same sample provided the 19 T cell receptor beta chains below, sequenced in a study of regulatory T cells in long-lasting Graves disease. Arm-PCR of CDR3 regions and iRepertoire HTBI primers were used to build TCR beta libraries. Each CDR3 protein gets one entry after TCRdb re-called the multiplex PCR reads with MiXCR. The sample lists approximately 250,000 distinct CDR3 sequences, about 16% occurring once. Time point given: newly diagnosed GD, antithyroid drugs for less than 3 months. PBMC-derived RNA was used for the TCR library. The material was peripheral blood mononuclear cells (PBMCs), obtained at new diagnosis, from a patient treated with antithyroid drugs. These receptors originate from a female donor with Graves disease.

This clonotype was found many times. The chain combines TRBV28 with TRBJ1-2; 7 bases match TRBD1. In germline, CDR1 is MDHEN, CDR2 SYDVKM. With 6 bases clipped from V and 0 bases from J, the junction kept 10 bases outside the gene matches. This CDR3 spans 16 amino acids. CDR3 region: CASRSARQGSNYGYTF. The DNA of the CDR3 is TGTGCCAGCAGAAGCGCCCGACAGGGCTCTAACTATGGCTACACCTTC.

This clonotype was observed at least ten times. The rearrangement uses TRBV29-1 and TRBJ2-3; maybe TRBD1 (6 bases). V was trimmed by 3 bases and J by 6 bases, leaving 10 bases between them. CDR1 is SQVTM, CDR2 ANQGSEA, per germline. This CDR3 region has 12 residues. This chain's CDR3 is CSVDRGYDTQYF. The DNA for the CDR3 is TGCAGCGTTGACAGGGGATACGATACGCAGTATTTT.

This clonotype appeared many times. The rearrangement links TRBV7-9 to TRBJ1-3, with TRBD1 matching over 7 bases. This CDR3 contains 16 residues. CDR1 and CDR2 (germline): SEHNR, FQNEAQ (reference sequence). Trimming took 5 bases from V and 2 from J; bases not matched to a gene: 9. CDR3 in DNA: TGTGCCAGCAGCCCCCCCACAGGGGCCACTGGAAACACCATATATTTT. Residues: CASSPPTGATGNTIYF.

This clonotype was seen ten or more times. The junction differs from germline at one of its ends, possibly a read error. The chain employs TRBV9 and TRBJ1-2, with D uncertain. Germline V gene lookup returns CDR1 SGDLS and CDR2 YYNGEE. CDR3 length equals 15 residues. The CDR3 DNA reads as TGTGCCAGCACCGTAGGTCCTGACCTCTTCTATGGCTACACCTTC. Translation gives CASTVGPDLFYGYTF.

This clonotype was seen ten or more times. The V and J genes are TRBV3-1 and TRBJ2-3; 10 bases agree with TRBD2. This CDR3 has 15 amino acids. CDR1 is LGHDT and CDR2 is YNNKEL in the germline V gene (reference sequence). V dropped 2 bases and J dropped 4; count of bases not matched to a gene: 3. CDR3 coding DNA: TGTGCCAGCAGCCAAAAAGGACTAGCGGCAGATACGCAGTATTTT. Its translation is CASSQKGLAADTQYF.

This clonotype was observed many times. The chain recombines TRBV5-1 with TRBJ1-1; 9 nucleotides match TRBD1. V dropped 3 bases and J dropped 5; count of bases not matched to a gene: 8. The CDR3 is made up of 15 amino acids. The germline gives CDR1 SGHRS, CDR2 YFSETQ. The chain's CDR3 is CASSSSGTGRTEAFF. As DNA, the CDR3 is TGCGCCAGCAGCTCTTCCGGGACAGGGCGGACTGAAGCTTTCTTT.

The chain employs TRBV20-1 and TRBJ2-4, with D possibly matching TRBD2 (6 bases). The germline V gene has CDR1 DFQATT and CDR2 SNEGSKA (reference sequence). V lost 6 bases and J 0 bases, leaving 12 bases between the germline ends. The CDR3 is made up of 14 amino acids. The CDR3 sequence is CSAVPGRAKNIQYF. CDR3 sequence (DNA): TGCAGTGCCGTTCCCGGGAGAGCCAAAAACATTCAGTACTTC.

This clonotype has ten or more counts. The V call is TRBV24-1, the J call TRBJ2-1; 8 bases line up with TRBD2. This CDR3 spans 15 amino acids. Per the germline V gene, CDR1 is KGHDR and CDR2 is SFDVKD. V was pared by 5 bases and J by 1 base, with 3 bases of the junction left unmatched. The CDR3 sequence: CATSGSSGSYNEQFF. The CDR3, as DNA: TGTGCCACCAGTGGCTCTAGCGGGTCCTACAATGAGCAGTTCTTC.

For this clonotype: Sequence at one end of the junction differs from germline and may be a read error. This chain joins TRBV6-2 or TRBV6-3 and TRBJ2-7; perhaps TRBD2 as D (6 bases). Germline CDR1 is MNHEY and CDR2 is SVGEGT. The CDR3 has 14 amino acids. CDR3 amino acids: CASSESLGTYEQCF. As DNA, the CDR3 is TGTGCCAGCAGTGAATCTCTGGGGACTTACGAGCAGTGCTTC.

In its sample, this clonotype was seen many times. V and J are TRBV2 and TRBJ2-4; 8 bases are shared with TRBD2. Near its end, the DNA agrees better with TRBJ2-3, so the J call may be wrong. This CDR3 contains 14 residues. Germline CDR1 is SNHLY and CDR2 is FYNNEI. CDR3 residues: CASSEGTRGDTQYF. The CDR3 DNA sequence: TGTGCCAGCAGTGAGGGGACTAGGGGAGATACGCAGTATTTT.

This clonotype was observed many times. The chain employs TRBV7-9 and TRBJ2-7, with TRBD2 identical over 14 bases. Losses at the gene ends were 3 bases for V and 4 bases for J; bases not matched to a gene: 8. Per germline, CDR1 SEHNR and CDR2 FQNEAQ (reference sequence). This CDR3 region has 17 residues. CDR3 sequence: CASSFPLTSGRAYEQYF. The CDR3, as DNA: TGTGCCAGCAGCTTCCCCCTGACTAGCGGGAGGGCTTACGAGCAGTACTTC.

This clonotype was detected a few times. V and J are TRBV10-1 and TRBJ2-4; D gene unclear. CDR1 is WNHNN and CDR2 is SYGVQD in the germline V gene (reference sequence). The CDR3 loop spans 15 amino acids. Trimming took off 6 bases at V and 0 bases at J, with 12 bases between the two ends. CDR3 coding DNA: TGCGCCAGCAGGGGTTCGATTCTAGCCAAAAACATTCAGTACTTC. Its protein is CASRGSILAKNIQYF.

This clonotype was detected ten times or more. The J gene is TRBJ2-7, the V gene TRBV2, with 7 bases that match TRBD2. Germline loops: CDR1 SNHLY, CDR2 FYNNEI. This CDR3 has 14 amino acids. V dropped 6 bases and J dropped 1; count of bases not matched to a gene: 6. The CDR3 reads CASRGTTGSYEQYF. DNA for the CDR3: TGTGCCAGCAGGGGGACTACAGGATCCTACGAGCAGTACTTC.

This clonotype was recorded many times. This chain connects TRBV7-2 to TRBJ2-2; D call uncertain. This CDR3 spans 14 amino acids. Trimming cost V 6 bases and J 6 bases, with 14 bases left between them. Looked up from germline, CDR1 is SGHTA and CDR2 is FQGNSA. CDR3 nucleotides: TGTGCCAGCAGAATAGGGTCGGCCGCCGGGGAGCTGTTTTTT. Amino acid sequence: CASRIGSAAGELFF. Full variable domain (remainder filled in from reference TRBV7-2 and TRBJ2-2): GAGVSQSPSNKVTEKGKDVELRCDPISGHTALYWYRQSLGQGLEFLIYFQGNSAPDKSGLPSDRFSAERTGGSVSTLTIQRTQQEDSAVYLCASRIGSAAGELFFGEGSRLTVL.

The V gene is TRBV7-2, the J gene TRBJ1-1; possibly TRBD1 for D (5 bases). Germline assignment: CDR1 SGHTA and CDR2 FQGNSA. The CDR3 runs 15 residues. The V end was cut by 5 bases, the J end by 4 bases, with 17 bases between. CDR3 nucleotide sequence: TGTGCCAGCAGCCCACAGGCCACGGCGGGCACTGAAGCTTTCTTT. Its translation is CASSPQATAGTEAFF.

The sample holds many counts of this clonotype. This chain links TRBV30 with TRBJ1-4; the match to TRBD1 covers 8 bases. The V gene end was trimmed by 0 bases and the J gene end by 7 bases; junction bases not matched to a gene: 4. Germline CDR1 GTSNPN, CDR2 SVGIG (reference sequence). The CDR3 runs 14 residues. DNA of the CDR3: TGTGCCTGGAGTGTAGGGCAGGGGGCTGAAAAACTGTTTTTT. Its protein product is CAWSVGQGAEKLFF.

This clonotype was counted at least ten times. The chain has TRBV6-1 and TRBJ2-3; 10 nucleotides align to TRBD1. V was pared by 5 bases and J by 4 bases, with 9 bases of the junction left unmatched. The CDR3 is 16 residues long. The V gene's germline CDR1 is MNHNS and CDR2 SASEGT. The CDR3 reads CASSRDRGIVPDTQYF. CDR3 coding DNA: TGTGCCAGCAGTCGGGACAGGGGCATAGTTCCAGATACGCAGTATTTT.

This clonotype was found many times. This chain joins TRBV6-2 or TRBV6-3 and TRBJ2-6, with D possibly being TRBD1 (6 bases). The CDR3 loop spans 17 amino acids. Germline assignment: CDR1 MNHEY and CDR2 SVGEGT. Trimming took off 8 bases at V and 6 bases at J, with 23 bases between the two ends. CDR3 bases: TGTGCCAGCTCTGGACAGTTAACTCTGGGGCCGGCCAACGTCCTGACTTTC. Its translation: CASSGQLTLGPANVLTF.

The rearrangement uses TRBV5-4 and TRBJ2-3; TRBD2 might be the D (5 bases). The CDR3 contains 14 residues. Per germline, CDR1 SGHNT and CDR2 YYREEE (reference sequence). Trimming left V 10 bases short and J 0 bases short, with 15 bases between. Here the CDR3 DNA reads TGTGCCTCTTACAAAGCGGCTAGCACAGATACGCAGTATTTT. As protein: CASYKAASTDTQYF.